The 5 T cell receptor beta chains below all came from one sample that was sequenced in a study of Ad26.COV2.S vaccination and SARS-CoV-2 variants. Treatment given: around 19 received Ad26.COV2.S at low or high dose, single or two shots; five or six received placebo; per-sample allocation not given. Day 63 after the first injection of vaccine or placebo was the sampling time. Some clones are missing from TCRdb's copy, which holds only in-frame ones; the method was immunoSEQ multiplex PCR. The table lists some 340,000 clones, roughly 86% of them singletons. The sample here was peripheral blood, taken in a trial of Ad26.COV2.S vaccine versus placebo. Every receptor here comes from a person between 18 and 60 years old who received the Ad26.COV2.S COVID-19 vaccine or a placebo.

The chain carries TRBV7-8 and TRBJ1-1, with unresolved D. Germline lookup yields CDR1 SGHVS and CDR2 FQNEAQ. CDR3 length: 14 amino acids. Trimming took off 2 bases at V and 5 bases at J, with 12 bases between the two ends. The CDR3 DNA is TGTGCCAGCAGCTTAAGGGCCCGGAGGACTGAAGCTTTCTTT. It codes for CASSLRARRTEAFF.

The chain is built from TRBV18 and TRBJ1-4; D gene uncertain. This CDR3 is built from 13 residues. The ends were cut back, 4 bases at V and 6 bases at J, with 9 bases in the middle. Germline loops: CDR1 KGHSH, CDR2 LQKENI. The CDR3 spells CASSRVMDEKLFF. The CDR3 DNA follows: TGTGCCAGCTCACGAGTTATGGATGAAAAACTGTTTTTT.

This chain connects TRBV6-2 or TRBV6-3 to TRBJ2-3; 9 nucleotides align to TRBD1. The CDR3 contains 14 residues. Germline V lookup: CDR1 MNHEY, CDR2 SVGEGT. The V gene end was trimmed by 6 bases and the J gene end by 1 base; junction bases not matched to a gene: 2. The chain's CDR3 is CASSRTGGTDTQYF. CDR3 coding DNA: TGTGCCAGCAGCAGGACAGGGGGCACAGATACGCAGTATTTT.

The genes are TRBV5-1 and TRBJ1-2, with D perhaps TRBD1 (5 bases). CDR1 is SGHRS and CDR2 is YFSETQ in the germline V gene. This CDR3 region has 14 residues. V lost 4 bases to trimming and J lost 6 bases, with 16 bases between them. The CDR3 is CASSTLGVKDGYTF. Here the CDR3 DNA reads TGCGCCAGCAGCACTTTGGGGGTAAAAGATGGCTACACCTTC.

The chain recombines TRBV18 with TRBJ2-3; 12 nucleotides match TRBD2. The CDR3 runs 15 residues. V was clipped by 4 bases and J by 6 bases; unmatched bases: 5. Germline assignment: CDR1 KGHSH and CDR2 LQKENI. CDR3: CASSQWTSGADTQYF. The DNA for the CDR3 is TGTGCCAGCTCACAATGGACTAGCGGGGCTGATACGCAGTATTTT.